This T cell receptor beta chain was observed in a study of cytomegalovirus exposure and HLA in healthy donors. PCR employed 60 Vbeta and 13 Jbeta primers. Assay used: immunoSEQ multiplex PCR; TCRdb lists only in-frame clones, some missing. The repertoire holds around 100,000 clones, with about four fifths as singletons. The germline gives CDR1 MNHNS, CDR2 SASEGT. With 7 bases clipped from V and 6 bases from J, the junction kept 9 bases outside the gene matches. The CDR3 has 15 residues. Sequencing was done on a sample of PBMCs. This sequence joins TRBV6-1 and TRBJ2-1; 10 nucleotides align to TRBD2. The TCR sequence derives from a man under 40 in good health and CMV-seropositive. The CDR3 nucleotides are TGTGCCAGCACGTCCGGGCTAGCGGGAGTCAATGAGCAGTTCTTC. Residues: CASTSGLAGVNEQFF.